These 21 T cell receptor beta chains were all obtained from the same sample, sequenced in a study of Graves' ophthalmopathy and Graves' hyperthyroidism. Scientists amplified the TCR beta CDR3 regions from RNA transcripts. HTBI-primed first-round RT-PCR preceded second-round multiplex PCR. MiXCR, run by TCRdb on the multiplex PCR reads, gives a single entry per CDR3 protein. The data show about 480,000 distinct CDR3 sequences, around 14% seen once. Input material: blood. The receptor set was obtained from a woman in her 30s with Graves' ophthalmopathy.

This clonotype was counted ten times or more. V is TRBV2 and J is TRBJ1-1; perhaps TRBD1 as D (6 bases). Trimming removed 9 bases from V and 0 bases from J, with 14 bases in between. The CDR3 length is 14 residues. The germline CDR1 and CDR2 sequences are SNHLY and FYNNEI. CDR3 sequence (DNA): TGTGCCAGGGTCAAGGGGGTTATGAACACTGAAGCTTTCTTT. Encoded protein: CARVKGVMNTEAFF.

This clonotype was seen a handful of times. This chain connects TRBV7-8 to TRBJ2-2; 9 bases are a match to TRBD2. The CDR3 is 16 amino acids. J was trimmed by 4 bases and V by 5 bases; bases with no gene match: 8. Germline lookup yields CDR1 SGHVS and CDR2 FQNEAQ. Here the CDR3 reads CASSPQAGGPTGELFF. In nucleotides, the CDR3 is TGTGCCAGCAGCCCCCAAGCGGGAGGACCCACCGGGGAGCTGTTTTTT.

This clonotype was seen repeatedly, ten times or more. J is TRBJ2-7 and V is TRBV12-3 or TRBV12-4, with D uncertain. This CDR3 contains 12 residues. V lost 6 bases, J lost 3 bases, and 9 bases lay in between. CDR3 in amino acids: CASSQTLYEQYF. The CDR3 DNA reads as TGTGCCAGCAGCCAGACCCTCTACGAGCAGTACTTC.

In the case of this clonotype: One end of the junction fails to match germline, which may point to a read error. The rearrangement links TRBV9 to TRBJ2-5, with 9 bases identical to TRBD2. The CDR3 extends over 16 amino acids. Germline V gene data show CDR1 as SGDLS and CDR2 as YYNGEE. CDR3 in amino acids: CASSVGLADSQETKYF. The CDR3 DNA is TGTGCCAGCAGCGTAGGACTAGCGGACTCCCAAGAGACCAAGTACTTC.

This clonotype was seen more than once but under ten times. The chain uses TRBV6-1 and TRBJ2-7; TRBD2 aligns across 8 bases. J gave up 1 base and V 8 bases, and 10 bases lay outside the gene matches. The CDR3 totals 15 residues. Germline V gene lookup returns CDR1 MNHNS and CDR2 SASEGT. CDR3 DNA: TGTGCCAGCGGAAATAGCGGGATAGGATCCTACGAGCAGTACTTC. Translation gives CASGNSGIGSYEQYF.

This clonotype was seen repeatedly, ten times or more. This rearrangement joins TRBV6-1 to TRBJ1-1; possibly TRBD1 for D (5 bases). CDR3 length: 15 residues. V lost 4 bases to trimming and J lost 3 bases, with 15 bases between them. Germline-derived CDR1 and CDR2 are MNHNS and SASEGT. This CDR3 reads CASSVPGLGDTEAFF. In DNA form, the CDR3 reads TGTGCCAGCAGTGTTCCGGGCTTAGGGGACACTGAAGCTTTCTTT.

This clonotype was observed once. The rearrangement uses TRBV12-3 or TRBV12-4 and TRBJ1-1, with TRBD1 identical over 10 bases. The CDR3 runs 15 residues. The ends lost 1 base at V and 5 bases at J; junction bases unmatched: 4. The CDR3, as DNA: TGTGCCAGCAGTTTAGAGGACAGGGGGGATACTGAAGCTTTCTTT. Protein product: CASSLEDRGDTEAFF.

This clonotype was observed at least ten times. This rearrangement joins TRBV28 to TRBJ1-5; D not certain. Per the germline V gene, CDR1 is MDHEN and CDR2 is SYDVKM. The CDR3 is 17 amino acids. The germline V and J ends were trimmed by 3 bases and 7 bases, with 22 bases remaining between them. CDR3 region: CASSFRSWREVSQPQHF. The CDR3 nucleotides read TGTGCCAGCAGTTTCCGATCCTGGAGGGAAGTAAGCCAGCCCCAGCATTTT.

This clonotype came up many times. The chain combines TRBV12-3 or TRBV12-4 with TRBJ2-2; TRBD1 matches 7 bases. The CDR3 runs to 15 residues. Germline trimming cut 8 bases from V and 3 bases from J; bases unmatched to any gene: 9. This CDR3 is CASGYRGPHTGELFF. DNA for the CDR3: TGTGCCAGCGGCTACAGGGGCCCCCACACCGGGGAGCTGTTTTTT.

This clonotype was counted between two and nine times. The chain is built from TRBV11-2 and TRBJ2-7; D is perhaps TRBD1 or TRBD2 (5 bases each). Germline V CDR1 and CDR2: SGHAT, FQNNGV. V was cut by 2 bases and J by 6 bases, with 17 bases left in between. The CDR3 runs to 15 residues. The CDR3 sequence: CASSLLRVWGSEQYF. CDR3 in DNA: TGTGCCAGCAGCTTATTGAGGGTTTGGGGCTCCGAGCAGTACTTC. Full variable domain (missing parts from reference TRBV11-2 and TRBJ2-7): EAGVAQSPRYKIIEKRQSVAFWCNPISGHATLYWYQQILGQGPKLLIQFQNNGVVDDSQLPKDRFSAERLKGVDSTLKIQPAKLEDSAVYLCASSLLRVWGSEQYFGPGTRLTVT.

This clonotype has at least ten counts. The chain combines TRBV28 with TRBJ1-1; possibly TRBD1 for D (6 bases). CDR3 length: 16 residues. Germline V lookup: CDR1 MDHEN, CDR2 SYDVKM. Trimming removed 8 bases at V and 1 base at J, with 20 bases between. CDR3 in amino acids: CASRETGRGENTEAFF. For the CDR3, the DNA is TGTGCCAGCCGAGAGACGGGCAGGGGAGAGAACACTGAAGCTTTCTTT.

This clonotype has ten or more counts. The chain uses TRBV6-5 and TRBJ1-1; D is undetermined. V gave up 3 bases and J gave up 1 base, with 15 bases separating them. The length of the CDR3 is 16 residues. The germline V gene encodes CDR1 MNHEY and CDR2 SVGAGI. The CDR3 DNA is TGTGCCAGCAGTTATTATGACCCCGGCACGAACACTGAAGCTTTCTTT. Translation: CASSYYDPGTNTEAFF.

At least ten counts were recorded for this clonotype. The J gene is TRBJ2-5, the V gene TRBV28; no clear D. Trimming took 8 bases from V and 3 from J, leaving 13 bases between them. Germline V gene lookup returns CDR1 MDHEN and CDR2 SYDVKM. The CDR3 is made up of 13 amino acids. CDR3 coding DNA: TGTGCCAGCTACAAACGGGTGGAAGAGACCCAGTACTTC. Its protein product is CASYKRVEETQYF.

This clonotype came up a few times. The gene calls are TRBV19 and TRBJ1-1, with D possibly matching TRBD1 (6 bases). Trimming cost V 2 bases and J 0 bases, with 16 bases left between them. From germline, CDR1 is LNHDA and CDR2 SQIVND (reference sequence). The CDR3 length is 17 residues. CDR3 region: CASSIIGGGRVNTEAFF. CDR3 sequence (DNA): TGTGCCAGTAGTATAATCGGGGGGGGCAGAGTGAACACTGAAGCTTTCTTT.

This clonotype has ten or more counts. The V call is TRBV27, the J call TRBJ2-2; 11 nucleotides line up with TRBD2. The J segment lost 1 base and the V segment lost 3 bases, leaving 4 bases of the junction unmatched. Germline V CDR1 and CDR2: MNHEY, SMNVEV (reference sequence). CDR3 size: 17 residues. The CDR3 region is CASSFRGTSGNTGELFF. The CDR3 DNA reads as TGTGCCAGCAGTTTTCGGGGGACTAGCGGGAACACCGGGGAGCTGTTTTTT.

In its sample, this clonotype was seen a few times. This chain joins TRBV30 and TRBJ1-1; D is uncertain. V gave up 5 bases and J gave up 1 base, with 17 bases separating them. The CDR3 is 15 residues long. Germline-derived CDR1 and CDR2 are GTSNPN and SVGIG (reference sequence). CDR3 in amino acids: CAWHPGVGRNTEAFF. CDR3 DNA: TGTGCCTGGCACCCCGGGGTAGGTCGGAACACTGAAGCTTTCTTT. Full variable domain (remainder filled in from reference TRBV30 and TRBJ1-1): SQTIHQWPATLVQPVGSPLSLECTVEGTSNPNLYWYRQAAGRGLQLLFYSVGIGQISSEVPQNLSASRPQDRQFILSSKKLLLSDSGFYLCAWHPGVGRNTEAFFGQGTRLTVV.

This clonotype was observed many times. This may arise from a read error, as a much more abundant clone is one base away. V and J are TRBV12-3 or TRBV12-4 and TRBJ2-5; TRBD2 is a possible D gene (7 bases). The CDR3 length is 19 residues. CDR3 nucleotide sequence: TGTGCCAGCAGTCCCATCTGGGGGGGGCGCGGTCATACTCAAGAGACCAAGTACTTC. Protein sequence: CASSPIWGGRGHTQETKYF.

This clonotype was picked up many times. The chain couples TRBV6-1 to TRBJ2-7, with D possibly TRBD2 on 5 matching bases. The germline V gene has CDR1 MNHNS and CDR2 SASEGT. The V end lost 6 bases, the J end lost 0 bases, and 12 bases lay between the germline ends. The CDR3 is 14 amino acids. The CDR3 DNA is TGTGCCAGCAGCCCAAGGACTTTCTCCTACGAGCAGTACTTC. Its protein product is CASSPRTFSYEQYF.

Ten or more counts support this clonotype. The V gene is TRBV6-1, the J gene TRBJ1-1; no firm D call. Trimming pared 4 bases from V and 1 base from J, leaving 10 bases between. This CDR3 has 14 residues. From germline, CDR1 is MNHNS and CDR2 SASEGT. The CDR3 DNA is TGTGCCAGCAGTGGGACTGTGCAGAACACTGAAGCTTTCTTT. It yields the protein CASSGTVQNTEAFF.

This clonotype was counted many times. The chain is built from TRBV6-1 and TRBJ2-3, with 13 positions matching TRBD2. From germline, CDR1 is MNHNS and CDR2 SASEGT. V shed 8 bases and J 4 bases; nucleotides not matched to a gene: 6. The CDR3 has 15 residues. CDR3 region: CASLRTSGSSDTQYF. The CDR3 coding sequence is TGTGCCAGCCTTCGGACTAGCGGGAGTTCAGATACGCAGTATTTT.

The chain uses TRBV2 and TRBJ1-1; D perhaps matches TRBD1 (5 bases). The germline V and J ends were trimmed by 2 bases and 6 bases, with 13 bases remaining between them. Germline V gene data show CDR1 as SNHLY and CDR2 as FYNNEI. The CDR3 consists of 14 residues. In nucleotides, the CDR3 is TGTGCCAGCAGTGAAACTCTAGGGGCAGCTGAAGCTTTCTTT. Residues: CASSETLGAAEAFF.